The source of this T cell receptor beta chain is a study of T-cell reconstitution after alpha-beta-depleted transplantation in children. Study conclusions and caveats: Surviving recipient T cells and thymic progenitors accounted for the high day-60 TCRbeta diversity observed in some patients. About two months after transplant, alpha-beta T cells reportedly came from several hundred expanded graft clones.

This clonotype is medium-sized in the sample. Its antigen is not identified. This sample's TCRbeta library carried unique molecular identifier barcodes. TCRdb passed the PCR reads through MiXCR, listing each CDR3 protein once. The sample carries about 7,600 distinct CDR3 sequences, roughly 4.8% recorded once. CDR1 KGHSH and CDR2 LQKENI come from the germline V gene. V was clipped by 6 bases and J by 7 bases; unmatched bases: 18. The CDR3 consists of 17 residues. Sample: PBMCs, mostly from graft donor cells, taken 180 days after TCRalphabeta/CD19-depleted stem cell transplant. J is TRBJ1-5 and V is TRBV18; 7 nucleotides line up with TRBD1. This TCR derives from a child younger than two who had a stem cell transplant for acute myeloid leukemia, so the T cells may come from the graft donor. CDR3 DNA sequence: TGTGCCAGCTCCCCGGGTACTGGGGCCAGGGGGAAGCAGCCCCAGCATTTT. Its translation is CASSPGTGARGKQPQHF.